This TCR beta chain originates from a study of T cell repertoires in cytomegalovirus infection. For the study at large: The public TCR beta signatures pointed to both CMV infection and matching HLA type.

Points from the study as a whole: Summed public TCR beta family frequency identified CMV carriers bearing the relevant HLA.

This clonotype was counted only a few times. Its antigen is still unknown. In TCRdb, the reads were re-called with MiXCR into one record per CDR3 protein. This table holds 450,000 to 650,000 distinct CDR3 sequences, approximately 25% found once. The sample consisted of PBMCs. The TCR was taken from a human donor in good health (CMV status not recorded). Some clones in this sample may be carry-over from other donors' samples.

The CDR3 sequence is CASSYRPGDEQFF. DNA for the CDR3: TGTGCCAGCAGTTACCGTCCGGGGGATGAGCAGTTCTTC. The chain joins TRBV6-2 or TRBV6-3 to TRBJ2-1; a weak D match, TRBD2 (6 bases). The CDR3 totals 13 residues. The germline V gene encodes CDR1 MNHEY and CDR2 SVGEGT. V lost 2 bases to trimming and J lost 8 bases, with 10 bases between them.